One and the same sample provided the 3 T cell receptor beta chains below, sequenced in a study of beta chain features in type 1 diabetes. Sequencing targeted expressed TCRB transcripts, as all isolated RNA had been reverse transcribed. The table came from immunoSEQ multiplex PCR; TCRdb's copy has only in-frame clones and leaves some out. In the table there are 200,000 to 300,000 clones, roughly 10% of which are singletons. Their specific antigens are unknown. Study results and caveats: Shorter TCRB CDR3s, moderately but significantly so, were found in Type 1 diabetes patients in all four CD4+ subsets.

The material sequenced was naive CD4+ T cells from blood. The receptor set was obtained from a man younger than 40 with type 1 diabetes.

This sequence joins TRBV4-3 and TRBJ2-1, with 8 nucleotides matching TRBD1. The V gene's germline CDR1 is LGHNA and CDR2 YSLEER. The ends lost 5 bases at V and 7 bases at J; junction bases unmatched: 10. CDR3 size: 15 residues. The CDR3 region has the DNA TGCGCCAGCAGCGCACAGGGGGGTTTGGGGAATGAGCAGTTCTTC. Its protein is CASSAQGGLGNEQFF.

This clone came up a few times. The chain employs TRBV7-3 and TRBJ2-3; 10 bases align to TRBD2. Germline CDR1 and CDR2: SGHTA and FQGTGA. J was trimmed by 4 bases and V by 5 bases; bases with no gene match: 0. CDR3 length equals 13 residues. CDR3 DNA sequence: TGTGCCAGCAGCCTAGCGGGGGCAGATACGCAGTATTTT. This codes for CASSLAGADTQYF.

This clone was observed a handful of times. The chain carries TRBV6-5 and TRBJ1-1; no clear D gene. The V gene lost 0 bases and the J gene lost 1 base, with 9 bases spanning the gap. CDR1 is MNHEY and CDR2 is SVGAGI in the germline V gene. CDR3 length: 15 amino acids. As DNA, the CDR3 is TGTGCCAGCAGTTACTCGGGCAGAGCGAACACTGAAGCTTTCTTT. Translating gives CASSYSGRANTEAFF.